This T cell receptor beta chain emerged from a study of cytomegalovirus exposure and HLA in healthy donors. Study-wide context: For the approximately 360 genotyped donors, 75% to 90% fell within the Caucasian-associated ancestry cluster. Whole-study results and caveats: Three of the chains that were CMV-associated were confirmed in vitro to be specific for CMV antigens. The authors reported that TCR beta sequences could predict HLA-A and HLA-B alleles. These predictions were accurate for most subjects in the first cohort.

Germline V CDR1 and CDR2: ENHRY, SYGVKD. This CDR3 is built from 15 residues. V shed 6 bases and J shed 5 bases, with 19 bases lying between them. The PCR had 60 Vbeta and 13 Jbeta primers. TCRdb's table, derived via immunoSEQ multiplex PCR, lists solely in-frame clones and lacks some. The sample lists about 190,000 clones, more than 65% occurring once. Concerning this clone: As yet, its antigen is unknown.

The chain links TRBV10-3 to TRBJ2-5; a possible D gene is TRBD2 (6 bases). The sample taken for sequencing was PBMCs. This clonotype was sampled from a man between 45 and 60 years old in good health and CMV-seronegative. As DNA, the CDR3 is TGTGCCATCAGAGGAGGCGGGGTTCAAGGGGAGACCCAGTACTTC. The encoded protein is CAIRGGGVQGETQYF.